A single sample is the source of the 16 T cell receptor beta chains below, sequenced in a study of early T cells in non-severe SARS-CoV-2 infection. TCRdb analysed the 5' RACE reads with MiXCR anew, one entry per CDR3 protein. The sample consists of about 42,000 distinct CDR3 sequences, roughly 7.1% of them appearing once. What was sequenced was whole blood. The receptors come from an adult who was a healthcare worker with PCR-confirmed SARS-CoV-2 infection or an uninfected control (not recorded which).

The sample holds many counts of this clonotype. This rearrangement joins TRBV27 to TRBJ1-1; the D gene is possibly TRBD1 (5 bases). Trimming pared 8 bases from V and 5 bases from J, leaving 18 bases between. The CDR3 spans 14 residues. CDR1 is MNHEY and CDR2 is SMNVEV in the germline V gene (reference sequence). As DNA, the CDR3 is TGTGCCAGCGCGGCCCGCGGGGCAAGAACTGAAGCTTTCTTT. Translating it yields CASAARGARTEAFF.

This clonotype has ten or more counts. This sequence joins TRBV15 and TRBJ1-4; D not resolved. Germline V lookup: CDR1 LNHNV, CDR2 YYDKDF (reference sequence). The V gene lost 0 bases and the J gene lost 7 bases, with 9 bases spanning the gap. The CDR3 consists of 14 residues. Written as DNA, the CDR3 is TGTGCCACCAGCAGAGATCGGGCGTCTGAAAAACTGTTTTTT. Translation: CATSRDRASEKLFF. The full variable domain, completed using reference TRBV15 and TRBJ1-4, is DAMVIQNPRYQVTQFGKPVTLSCSQTLNHNVMYWYQQKSSQAPKLLFHYYDKDFNNEADTPDNFQSRRPNTSFCFLDIRSPGLGDTAMYLCATSRDRASEKLFFGSGTQLSVL.

The V gene is TRBV11-2, the J gene TRBJ1-5; D possibly corresponds to TRBD1 (5 bases). V was trimmed by 6 bases and J by 3 bases, leaving 9 bases between them. The length of the CDR3 is 13 residues. The germline V gene encodes CDR1 SGHAT and CDR2 FQNNGV. For the CDR3, the DNA is TGTGCCAGCAGGTTGGGGCCCAATCAGCCCCAGCATTTT. It encodes CASRLGPNQPQHF.

At least ten counts were recorded for this clonotype. The rearrangement uses TRBV7-2 and TRBJ1-6; 7 bases are a match to TRBD1. With V trimmed by 6 bases and J by 5 bases, 13 bases remained unmatched. The V gene's germline CDR1 is SGHTA and CDR2 FQGNSA. The CDR3 is made up of 17 amino acids. The CDR3 loop is CASRSRTGGYDNSPLHF. In nucleotides, the CDR3 is TGTGCCAGCAGATCAAGGACAGGCGGTTATGATAATTCACCCCTCCACTTT.

J is TRBJ2-2 and V is TRBV12-5; D gene unclear. Deletions cut 8 bases from V and 8 bases from J, with 12 bases between. Germline values: CDR1 LGHNT, CDR2 FRNRAP. The CDR3 is 12 amino acids. The CDR3 loop reads CASSNSVGELFF. The CDR3 DNA reads TGTGCTAGTTCGAATTCGGTGGGGGAGCTGTTTTTT. The full variable domain, completed using reference TRBV12-5 and TRBJ2-2, is DARVTQTPRHKVTEMGQEVTMRCQPILGHNTVFWYRQTMMQGLELLAYFRNRAPLDDSGMPKDRFSAEMPDATLATLKIQPSEPRDSAVYFCASSNSVGELFFGEGSRLTVL.

This clonotype was picked up a small number of times. The genes are TRBV11-2 and TRBJ1-2; 9 bases map to TRBD1. Per germline, CDR1 SGHAT and CDR2 FQNNGV. This CDR3 is 15 amino acids long. V was pared by 4 bases and J by 3 bases, with 6 bases of the junction left unmatched. CDR3 nucleotide sequence: TGTGCCAGCAGCTCGCGGACAGGGGAGGACTATGGCTACACCTTC. This codes for CASSSRTGEDYGYTF.

This clonotype was counted a few times. The CDR3 protein is CSASEGADNQPQHF. The DNA for the CDR3 is TGCAGTGCTAGTGAGGGGGCCGACAATCAGCCCCAGCATTTT. This sequence joins TRBV20-1 and TRBJ1-5, with 7 bases matching TRBD1. V shed 3 bases, J shed 3 bases, and the junction held 5 bases outside the gene matches. CDR3 length: 14 residues. The V gene's germline CDR1 is DFQATT and CDR2 SNEGSKA (reference sequence).

The sample holds a few counts of this clonotype. The genes are TRBV6-1 and TRBJ2-3; no clear D gene. Per germline, CDR1 MNHNS and CDR2 SASEGT. The V end lost 5 bases, the J end lost 4 bases, and 13 bases lay between the germline ends. This CDR3 region has 14 residues. This chain's CDR3 is CASSPSRRSDTQYF. The CDR3 nucleotides are TGTGCCAGCAGTCCCTCCCGAAGATCAGATACGCAGTATTTT.

This clonotype was observed at least ten times. This chain links TRBV20-1 with TRBJ1-1; maybe TRBD1 (5 bases). Per the germline V gene, CDR1 is DFQATT and CDR2 is SNEGSKA (reference sequence). V was cut by 1 base and J by 3 bases, with 15 bases left in between. The CDR3 has 15 amino acids. CDR3 sequence reads: CSARAGGLRDTEAFF. The CDR3 coding sequence is TGCAGTGCTAGAGCGGGGGGATTGAGAGACACTGAAGCTTTCTTT.

This clonotype was counted ten times or more. This chain uses TRBV4-2 with TRBJ2-1; 11 positions agree with TRBD1. Germline V gene sequence: CDR1 LGHNA, CDR2 YNFKEQ. Trimming took 0 bases from V and 15 from J; bases not matched to a gene: 4. The CDR3 is 13 amino acids. The CDR3 is CASSQERTGGLFF. The CDR3 nucleotides are TGTGCCAGCAGCCAAGAAAGGACAGGGGGCTTGTTCTTC.

This clonotype appeared a few times. The chain couples TRBV3-1 to TRBJ1-3; D is unresolved. Deletions cut 1 base from V and 1 base from J, with 11 bases between. Germline V CDR1 and CDR2: LGHDT, YNNKEL (reference sequence). There are 16 residues in the CDR3. The CDR3 region is CASSQVFGRSGNTIYF. CDR3 in DNA: TGTGCCAGCAGCCAAGTTTTCGGGAGATCTGGAAACACCATATATTTT.

This clonotype was counted between two and nine times. The chain combines TRBV27 with TRBJ1-2; no reliable D call. The germline V gene has CDR1 MNHEY and CDR2 SMNVEV (reference sequence). Trimming stripped 4 bases from V and 7 bases from J, with 13 bases between. The CDR3 spans 13 residues. The CDR3 here is CASSSSLGVGYTF. The CDR3 DNA reads as TGTGCCAGCAGTTCCAGTCTTGGGGTTGGCTACACCTTC.

V and J are TRBV4-2 and TRBJ2-1, with TRBD2 identical over 8 bases. The ends lost 1 base at V and 4 bases at J; junction bases unmatched: 9. This CDR3 has 17 residues. Germline CDR1 LGHNA, CDR2 YNFKEQ. DNA for the CDR3: TGTGCCAGCAGCCAAGGCTTAAGCGGGGGACCTTACAATGAGCAGTTCTTC. It yields the protein CASSQGLSGGPYNEQFF.

This clonotype was seen at least ten times. The chain is built from TRBV19 and TRBJ2-3; 9 positions match TRBD2. The CDR3 has 16 amino acids. Trimming cost V 6 bases and J 5 bases; bases outside gene matches: 12. Looked up from germline, CDR1 is LNHDA and CDR2 is SQIVND (reference sequence). The CDR3 protein is CASRPPIAGAGDTQYF. Here the CDR3 DNA reads TGTGCCAGTAGGCCACCAATAGCGGGGGCAGGAGATACGCAGTATTTT.

This clonotype was counted at least ten times. The chain uses TRBV29-1 and TRBJ1-1; 7 bases line up with TRBD1. The V gene end was trimmed by 0 bases and the J gene end by 14 bases; junction bases not matched to a gene: 12. CDR1 and CDR2 from the germline V gene are SQVTM and ANQGSEA. The length of the CDR3 is 13 residues. The CDR3 sequence is CSVEDRTGSVRFF. The CDR3 coding sequence is TGCAGCGTTGAAGATCGGACAGGTTCGGTGAGGTTCTTT.

This clonotype was observed many times. The J gene is TRBJ1-5, the V gene TRBV7-9; weak D call: TRBD1 (6 bases). The CDR3 spans 14 residues. Per the germline V gene, CDR1 is SEHNR and CDR2 is FQNEAQ (reference sequence). Trimming stripped 2 bases from V and 5 bases from J, with 10 bases between. The CDR3 protein is CASSLLGADQPQHF. Written as DNA, the CDR3 is TGTGCCAGCAGCTTACTGGGGGCAGATCAGCCCCAGCATTTT. The complete variable domain, with remaining parts taken from reference TRBV7-9 and TRBJ1-5, reads DTGVSQNPRHKITKRGQNVTFRCDPISEHNRLYWYRQTLGQGPEFLTYFQNEAQLEKSRLLSDRFSAERPKGSFSTLEIQRTEQGDSAMYLCASSLLGADQPQHFGDGTRLSIL.